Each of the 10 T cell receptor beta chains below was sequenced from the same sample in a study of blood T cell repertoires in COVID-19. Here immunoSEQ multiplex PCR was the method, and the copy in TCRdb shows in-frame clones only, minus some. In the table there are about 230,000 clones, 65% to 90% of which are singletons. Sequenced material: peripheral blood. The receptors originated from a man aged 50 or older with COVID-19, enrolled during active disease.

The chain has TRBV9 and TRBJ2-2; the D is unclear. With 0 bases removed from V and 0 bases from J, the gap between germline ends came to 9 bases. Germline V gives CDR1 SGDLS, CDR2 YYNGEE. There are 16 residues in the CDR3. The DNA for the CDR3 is TGTGCCAGCAGCGTAGTGGCAAAAGCGAACACCGGGGAGCTGTTTTTT. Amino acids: CASSVVAKANTGELFF.

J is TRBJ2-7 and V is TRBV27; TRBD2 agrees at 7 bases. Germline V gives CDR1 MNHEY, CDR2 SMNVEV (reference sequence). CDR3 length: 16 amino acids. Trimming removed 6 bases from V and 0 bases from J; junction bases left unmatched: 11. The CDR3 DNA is TGTGCCAGCAGGCTTGATGGACTAGGCGGCTCCTACGAGCAGTACTTC. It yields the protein CASRLDGLGGSYEQYF.

The CDR3 spells CASSRAGTGTQMNGYTF. CDR3 coding DNA: TGTGCCAGTAGTAGGGCCGGGACAGGGACTCAAATGAATGGCTACACCTTC. The rearrangement joins TRBV19 to TRBJ1-2; TRBD1 matches 9 bases. The CDR3 covers 17 residues. Losses at the gene ends were 4 bases for V and 6 bases for J; bases not matched to a gene: 15. The germline V gene encodes CDR1 LNHDA and CDR2 SQIVND (reference sequence).

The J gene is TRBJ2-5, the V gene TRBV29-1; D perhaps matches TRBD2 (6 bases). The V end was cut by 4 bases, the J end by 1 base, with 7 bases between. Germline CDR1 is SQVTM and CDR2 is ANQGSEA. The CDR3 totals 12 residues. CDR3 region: CSVGRAQETQYF. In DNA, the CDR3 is TGCAGCGTTGGGAGGGCCCAAGAGACCCAGTACTTC.

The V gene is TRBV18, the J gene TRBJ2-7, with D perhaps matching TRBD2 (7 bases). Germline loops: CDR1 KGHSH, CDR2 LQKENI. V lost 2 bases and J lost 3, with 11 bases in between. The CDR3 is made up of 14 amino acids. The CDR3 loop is CASSPGGALYEQYF. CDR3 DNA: TGTGCCAGCTCACCAGGGGGGGCACTCTACGAGCAGTACTTC.

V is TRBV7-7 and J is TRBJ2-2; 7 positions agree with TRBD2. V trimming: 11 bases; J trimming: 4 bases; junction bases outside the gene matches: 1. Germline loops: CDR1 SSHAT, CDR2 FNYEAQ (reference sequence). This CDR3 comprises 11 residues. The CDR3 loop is CAGGGTGELFF. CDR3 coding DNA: TGTGCCGGCGGGGGCACCGGGGAGCTGTTTTTT.

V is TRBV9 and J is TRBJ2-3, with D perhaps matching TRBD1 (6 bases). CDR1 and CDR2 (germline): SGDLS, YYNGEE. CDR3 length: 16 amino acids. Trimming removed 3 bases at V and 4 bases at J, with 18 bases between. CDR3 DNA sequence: TGTGCCAGCAGCGGAAACAGGGTATCGAGTTCAGATACGCAGTATTTT. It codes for CASSGNRVSSSDTQYF. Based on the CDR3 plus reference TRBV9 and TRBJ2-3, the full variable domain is DSGVTQTPKHLITATGQRVTLRCSPRSGDLSVYWYQQSLDQGLQFLIQYYNGEERAKGNILERFSAQQFPDLHSELNLSSLELGDSALYFCASSGNRVSSSDTQYFGPGTRLTVL.

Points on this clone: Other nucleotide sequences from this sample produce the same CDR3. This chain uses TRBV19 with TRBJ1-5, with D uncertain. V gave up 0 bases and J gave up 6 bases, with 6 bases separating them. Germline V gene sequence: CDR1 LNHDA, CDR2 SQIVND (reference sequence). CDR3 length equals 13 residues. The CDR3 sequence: CASSIEGGQPQHF. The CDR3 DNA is TGTGCCAGTAGTATAGAGGGAGGTCAGCCCCAGCATTTT.

The CDR3, as DNA: TGTGCCAGCAGTCCCCTGGGACAGGACTTCACAGATACGCAGTATTTT. Amino acids: CASSPLGQDFTDTQYF. The chain uses TRBV28 and TRBJ2-3; the match to TRBD1 covers 8 bases. V shed 5 bases and J 2 bases; nucleotides not matched to a gene: 9. The CDR3 has 16 amino acids. CDR1 and CDR2 from the germline V gene are MDHEN and SYDVKM. Filled out from reference TRBV28 and TRBJ2-3, the complete variable domain reads DVKVTQSSRYLVKRTGEKVFLECVQDMDHENMFWYRQDPGLGLRLIYFSYDVKMKEKGDIPEGYSVSREKKERFSLILESASTNQTSMYLCASSPLGQDFTDTQYFGPGTRLTVL.

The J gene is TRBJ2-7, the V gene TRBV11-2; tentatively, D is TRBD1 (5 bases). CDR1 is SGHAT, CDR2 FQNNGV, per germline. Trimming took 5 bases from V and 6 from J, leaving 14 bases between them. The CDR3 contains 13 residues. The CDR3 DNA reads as TGTGCCAGCAGCCCCAGGGTCGGTTTCGAGCAGTACTTC. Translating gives CASSPRVGFEQYF.